A selection of T cell receptor beta chains follows, all from one sample in a study of T cell responses to AZD1222 COVID-19 vaccine. Sequenced by immunoSEQ multiplex PCR; TCRdb stores in-frame clones only, minus some. The sample yields approximately 180,000 clones, about 90% seen once. Sequencing used peripheral blood, obtained 28 days after the second dose of the MenACWY control vaccine. All receptors derive from an adult who received the MenACWY meningococcal vaccine as a control. Both conserved end residues are part of each CDR3. A D gene is named only where the DNA matches it firmly. Some rows mark clone size as missing; the rest say once, few, many or name a class of expanded clone.

D	size	V	J	CDR3	DNA
TRBD2	-	TRBV13	TRBJ2-1	CASSLRSGRYEQFF	TGTGCCAGCAGCTTAAGGTCCGGGAGGTATGAGCAGTTCTTC
-	-	TRBV28	TRBJ2-5	CASSFSGGKTQYF	TGTGCCAGCAGTTTTAGCGGCGGGAAGACCCAGTACTTC
TRBD1	-	TRBV28	TRBJ1-4	CASSSTGGAVNEKLFF	TGTGCCAGCAGTTCAACAGGGGGCGCCGTTAATGAAAAACTGTTTTTT
-	-	TRBV19	TRBJ2-7	CASSIQADSYEQYF	TGTGCCAGTAGTATTCAGGCGGACTCCTACGAGCAGTACTTC
-	-	TRBV11-2	TRBJ2-7	CASSLARAYEQYF	TGTGCCAGCAGCTTAGCCAGGGCCTACGAGCAGTACTTC
-	-	TRBV7-9	TRBJ1-1	CASENWRGAGNTEAFF	TGTGCCAGTGAAAATTGGAGGGGGGCCGGGAACACTGAAGCTTTCTTT
-	-	TRBV20-1	TRBJ2-1	CSDSVGPSSYNEQFF	TGCAGCGATAGTGTGGGACCAAGCTCCTACAATGAGCAGTTCTTC
-	-	TRBV7-9	TRBJ1-3	CASSLVTVQLSGNTIYF	TGTGCCAGCAGCTTAGTTACAGTCCAACTTTCTGGAAACACCATATATTTT
-	-	TRBV19	TRBJ1-5	CASSIARRGGQPQHF	TGTGCCAGTAGTATAGCGCGGAGGGGAGGCCAGCCCCAGCATTTT
TRBD2	once	TRBV19	TRBJ2-3	CASNGGLGDTQYF	TGTGCCAGTAACGGGGGACTAGGGGATACGCAGTATTTT